This entry lists 4 T cell receptor beta chains sequenced from one sample in a study of cytomegalovirus exposure and HLA in healthy donors. PCR amplification relied on 60 Vbeta primers (plus 13 Jbeta primers). Produced via immunoSEQ multiplex PCR; TCRdb's table is partial and in-frame only. The table lists 150,000 to 200,000 clones, over 70% of them singletons. Sequencing used PBMCs. These receptors came from a woman aged 40 to 49 in good health and CMV-seronegative.

The genes are TRBV9 and TRBJ2-5; a possible D gene is TRBD1 (6 bases). The V and J ends lost 3 bases and 1 base respectively, with 10 bases between them. CDR1 SGDLS and CDR2 YYNGEE come from the germline V gene. The CDR3 extends over 14 amino acids. The CDR3 region has the DNA TGTGCCAGCAGCGCAGGGACACCCCAAGAGACCCAGTACTTC. Protein sequence: CASSAGTPQETQYF.

CDR3 DNA sequence: TGTGCCAGCAGCCTCCGGGACAGGAGGTACAATGAGCAGTTCTTC. Protein product: CASSLRDRRYNEQFF. This chain uses TRBV4-2 with TRBJ2-1, with 8 bases that match TRBD1. CDR3 length: 15 residues. Trimming removed 4 bases from V and 4 bases from J; junction bases left unmatched: 6. Germline V gene lookup returns CDR1 LGHNA and CDR2 YNFKEQ.

The V call is TRBV5-4, the J call TRBJ1-6; D remains unclear. The CDR3 extends over 16 amino acids. Germline loops: CDR1 SGHNT, CDR2 YYREEE (reference sequence). V shed 4 bases and J shed 0 bases, with 11 bases lying between them. CDR3 sequence reads: CASSGGLGSYNSPLHF. DNA of the CDR3: TGTGCCAGCAGCGGAGGGCTGGGCTCCTATAATTCACCCCTCCACTTT.

The chain employs TRBV27 and TRBJ1-6; maybe TRBD1 (6 bases). The V gene lost 2 bases and the J gene lost 8 bases, with 7 bases spanning the gap. Germline loops: CDR1 MNHEY, CDR2 SMNVEV (reference sequence). The CDR3 contains 13 residues. The CDR3 DNA is TGTGCCAGCAGTTTACAGGGGTATTCACCCCTCCACTTT. The encoded protein is CASSLQGYSPLHF.